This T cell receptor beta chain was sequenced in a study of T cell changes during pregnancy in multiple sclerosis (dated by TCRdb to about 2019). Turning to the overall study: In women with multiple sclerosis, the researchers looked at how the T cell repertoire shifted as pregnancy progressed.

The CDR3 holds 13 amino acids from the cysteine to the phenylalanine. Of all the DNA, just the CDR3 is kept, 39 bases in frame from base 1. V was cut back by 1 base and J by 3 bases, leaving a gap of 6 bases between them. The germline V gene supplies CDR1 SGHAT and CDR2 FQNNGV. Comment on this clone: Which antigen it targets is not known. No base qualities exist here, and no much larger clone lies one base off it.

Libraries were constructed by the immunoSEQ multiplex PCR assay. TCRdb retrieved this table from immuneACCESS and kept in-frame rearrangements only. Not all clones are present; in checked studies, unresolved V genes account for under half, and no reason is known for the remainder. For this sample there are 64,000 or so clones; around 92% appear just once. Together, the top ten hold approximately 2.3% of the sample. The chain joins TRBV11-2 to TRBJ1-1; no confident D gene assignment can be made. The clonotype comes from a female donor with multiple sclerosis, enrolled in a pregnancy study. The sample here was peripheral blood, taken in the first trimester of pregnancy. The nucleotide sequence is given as TGTGCCAGCAGCTTAGCGGTGTACACTGAAGCTTTCTTT. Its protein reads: CASSLAVYTEAFF.